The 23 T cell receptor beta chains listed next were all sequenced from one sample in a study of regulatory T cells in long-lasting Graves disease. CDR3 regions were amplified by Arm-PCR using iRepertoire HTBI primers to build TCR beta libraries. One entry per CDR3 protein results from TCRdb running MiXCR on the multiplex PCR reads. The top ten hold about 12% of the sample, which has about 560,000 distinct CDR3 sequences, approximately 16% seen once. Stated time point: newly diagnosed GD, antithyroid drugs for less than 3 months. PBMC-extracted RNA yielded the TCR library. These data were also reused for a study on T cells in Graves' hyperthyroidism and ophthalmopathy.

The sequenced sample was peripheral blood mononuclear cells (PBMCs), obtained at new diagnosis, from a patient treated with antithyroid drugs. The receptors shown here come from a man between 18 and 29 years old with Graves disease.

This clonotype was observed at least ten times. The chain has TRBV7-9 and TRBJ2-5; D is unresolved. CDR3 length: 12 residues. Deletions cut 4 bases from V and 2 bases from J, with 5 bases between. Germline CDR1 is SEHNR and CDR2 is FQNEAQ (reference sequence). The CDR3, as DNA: TGTGCCAGCAGCTGGTCTCAAGAGACCCAGTACTTC. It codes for CASSWSQETQYF.

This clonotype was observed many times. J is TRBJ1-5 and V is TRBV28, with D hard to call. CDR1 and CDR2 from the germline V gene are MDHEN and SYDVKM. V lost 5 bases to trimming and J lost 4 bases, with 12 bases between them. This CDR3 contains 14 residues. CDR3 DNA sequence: TGTGCCAGCAGTCCTACCAGGAAAAATCAGCCCCAGCATTTT. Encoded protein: CASSPTRKNQPQHF.

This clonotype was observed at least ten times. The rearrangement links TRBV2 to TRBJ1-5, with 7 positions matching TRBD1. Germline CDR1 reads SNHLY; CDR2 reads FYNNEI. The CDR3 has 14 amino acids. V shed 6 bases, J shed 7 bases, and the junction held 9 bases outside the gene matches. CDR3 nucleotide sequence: TGTGCCAGCAGAGACAGGGTGAGTGACCAGCCCCAGCATTTT. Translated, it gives CASRDRVSDQPQHF.

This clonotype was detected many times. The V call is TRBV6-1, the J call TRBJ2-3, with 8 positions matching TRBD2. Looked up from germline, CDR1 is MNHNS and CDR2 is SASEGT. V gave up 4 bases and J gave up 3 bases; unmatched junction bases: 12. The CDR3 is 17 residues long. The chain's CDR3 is CASSGYTSGGGTDTQYF. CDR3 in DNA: TGTGCCAGCAGTGGATATACTAGCGGAGGGGGGACAGATACGCAGTATTTT.

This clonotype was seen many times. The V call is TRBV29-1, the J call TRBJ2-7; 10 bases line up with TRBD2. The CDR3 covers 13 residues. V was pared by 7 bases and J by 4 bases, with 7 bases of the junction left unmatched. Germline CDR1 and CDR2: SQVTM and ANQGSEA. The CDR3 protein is CSARTSGWYEQYF. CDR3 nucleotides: TGCAGCGCCCGGACTAGCGGTTGGTACGAGCAGTACTTC.

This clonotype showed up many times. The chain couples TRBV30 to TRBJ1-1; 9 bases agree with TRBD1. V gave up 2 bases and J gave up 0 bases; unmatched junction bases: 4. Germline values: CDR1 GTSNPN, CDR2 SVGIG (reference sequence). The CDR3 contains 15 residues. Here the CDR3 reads CAWSPGQGLNTEAFF. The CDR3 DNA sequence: TGTGCCTGGAGTCCTGGACAGGGGCTGAACACTGAAGCTTTCTTT.

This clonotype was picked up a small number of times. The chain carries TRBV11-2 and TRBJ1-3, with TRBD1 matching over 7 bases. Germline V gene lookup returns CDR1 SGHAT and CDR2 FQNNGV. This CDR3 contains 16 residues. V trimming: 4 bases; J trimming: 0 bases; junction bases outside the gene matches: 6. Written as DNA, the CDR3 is TGTGCCAGCAGCTCACCCCAGGGGGACTCTGGAAACACCATATATTTT. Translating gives CASSSPQGDSGNTIYF. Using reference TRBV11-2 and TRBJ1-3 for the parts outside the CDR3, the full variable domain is EAGVAQSPRYKIIEKRQSVAFWCNPISGHATLYWYQQILGQGPKLLIQFQNNGVVDDSQLPKDRFSAERLKGVDSTLKIQPAKLEDSAVYLCASSSPQGDSGNTIYFGEGSWLTVV.

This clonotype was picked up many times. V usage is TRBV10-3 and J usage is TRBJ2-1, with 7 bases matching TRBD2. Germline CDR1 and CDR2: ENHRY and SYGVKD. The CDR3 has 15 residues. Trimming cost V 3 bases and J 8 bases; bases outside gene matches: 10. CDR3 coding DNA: TGTGCCATCAGTGACGCGCTAGCGAGCGGGGATGAGCAGTTCTTC. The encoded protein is CAISDALASGDEQFF.

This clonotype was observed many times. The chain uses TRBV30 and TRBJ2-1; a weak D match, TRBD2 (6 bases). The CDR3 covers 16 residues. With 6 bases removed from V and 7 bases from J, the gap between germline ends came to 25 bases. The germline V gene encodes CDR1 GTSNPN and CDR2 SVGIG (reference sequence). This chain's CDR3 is CACLPAGRLAGNEQFF. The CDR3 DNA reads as TGTGCCTGTCTCCCGGCAGGGAGGCTAGCCGGGAATGAGCAGTTCTTC.

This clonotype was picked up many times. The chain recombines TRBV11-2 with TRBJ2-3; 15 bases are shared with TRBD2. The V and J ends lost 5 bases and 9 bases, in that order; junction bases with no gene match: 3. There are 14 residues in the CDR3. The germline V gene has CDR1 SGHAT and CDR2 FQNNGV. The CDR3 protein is CASSTGTSGRTQYF. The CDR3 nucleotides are TGTGCCAGCAGCACAGGGACTAGCGGGAGGACGCAGTATTTT.

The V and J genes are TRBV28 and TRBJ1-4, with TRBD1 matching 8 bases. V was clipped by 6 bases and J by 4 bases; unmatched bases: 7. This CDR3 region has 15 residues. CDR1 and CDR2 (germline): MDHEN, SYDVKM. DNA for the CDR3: TGTGCCAGCAGCTCAGGGGGCTCAAATAATGAAAAACTGTTTTTT. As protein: CASSSGGSNNEKLFF.

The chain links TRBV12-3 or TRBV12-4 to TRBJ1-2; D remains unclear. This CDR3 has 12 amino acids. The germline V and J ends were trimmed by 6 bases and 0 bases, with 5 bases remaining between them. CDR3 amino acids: CASRATNYGYTF. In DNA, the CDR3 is TGTGCCAGCAGGGCCACTAACTATGGCTACACCTTC.

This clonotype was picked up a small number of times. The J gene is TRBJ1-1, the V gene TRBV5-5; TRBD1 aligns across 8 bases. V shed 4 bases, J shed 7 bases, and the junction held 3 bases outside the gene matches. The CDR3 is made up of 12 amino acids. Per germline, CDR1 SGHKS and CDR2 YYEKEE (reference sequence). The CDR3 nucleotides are TGTGCCAGCAGCGTCGACAGGGGTGAAGCTTTCTTT. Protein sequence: CASSVDRGEAFF.

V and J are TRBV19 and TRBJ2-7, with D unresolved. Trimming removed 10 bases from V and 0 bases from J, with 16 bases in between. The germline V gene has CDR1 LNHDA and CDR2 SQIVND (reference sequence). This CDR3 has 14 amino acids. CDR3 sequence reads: CATSLTSTSYEQYF. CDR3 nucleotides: TGTGCCACCTCCCTTACTTCAACCTCCTACGAGCAGTACTTC.

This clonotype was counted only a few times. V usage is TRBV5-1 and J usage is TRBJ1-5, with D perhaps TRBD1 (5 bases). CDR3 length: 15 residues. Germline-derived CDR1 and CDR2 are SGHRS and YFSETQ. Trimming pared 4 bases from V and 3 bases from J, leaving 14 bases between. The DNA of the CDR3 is TGCGCCAGCAGCCTGGGGGGAGGGGACAATCAGCCCCAGCATTTT. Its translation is CASSLGGGDNQPQHF.

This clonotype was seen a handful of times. The CDR3: CASSSRGSSGKYNEQFF. CDR3 sequence (DNA): TGTGCCAGCAGCTCAAGAGGTTCCAGCGGAAAATACAATGAGCAGTTCTTC. The V and J genes are TRBV13 and TRBJ2-1; a weak D match, TRBD2 (5 bases). The germline CDR1 and CDR2 sequences are PRHDT and FYEKMQ (reference sequence). V shed 4 bases and J shed 4 bases, with 20 bases lying between them. The CDR3 totals 17 residues.

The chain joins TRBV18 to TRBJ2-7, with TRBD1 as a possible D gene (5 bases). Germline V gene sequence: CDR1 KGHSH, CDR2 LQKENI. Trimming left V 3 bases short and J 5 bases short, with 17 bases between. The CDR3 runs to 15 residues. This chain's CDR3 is CASSPKRTRENEQYF. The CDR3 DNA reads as TGTGCCAGCTCACCGAAGAGGACAAGGGAAAACGAGCAGTACTTC. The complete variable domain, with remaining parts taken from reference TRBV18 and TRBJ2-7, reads NAGVMQNPRHLVRRRGQEARLRCSPMKGHSHVYWYRQLPEEGLKFMVYLQKENIIDESGMPKERFSAEFPKEGPSILRIQQVVRGDSAAYFCASSPKRTRENEQYFGPGTRLTVT.

The chain's CDR3 is CASSAWDREEEKLFF. The CDR3 DNA reads as TGTGCCAGCAGCGCCTGGGACAGGGAAGAGGAAAAACTGTTTTTT. The genes are TRBV9 and TRBJ1-4; 9 nucleotides align to TRBD1. This CDR3 comprises 15 residues. After removal of 3 bases from V and 8 bases from J, the junction contained 8 bases not matched to a gene. Germline CDR1 reads SGDLS; CDR2 reads YYNGEE.

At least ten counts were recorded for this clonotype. This chain's CDR3 is CASTIRGGGSYGYTF. In nucleotides, the CDR3 is TGTGCCAGCACCATAAGGGGGGGCGGGAGTTATGGCTACACCTTC. The chain carries TRBV27 and TRBJ1-2, with a weak D call TRBD1 (6 bases). Looked up from germline, CDR1 is MNHEY and CDR2 is SMNVEV (reference sequence). The CDR3 sequence is 15 residues long. Deletions cut 7 bases from V and 5 bases from J, with 20 bases between.

CDR3 nucleotides: TGTGCCAGTAGTATGGGGCAGGGGCCCTACAATGAGCAGTTCTTC. It codes for CASSMGQGPYNEQFF. The chain has TRBV19 and TRBJ2-1; tentatively, D is TRBD1 (6 bases). The V end was cut by 3 bases, the J end by 2 bases, with 11 bases between. The CDR3 is 15 residues long. Germline loops: CDR1 LNHDA, CDR2 SQIVND (reference sequence).

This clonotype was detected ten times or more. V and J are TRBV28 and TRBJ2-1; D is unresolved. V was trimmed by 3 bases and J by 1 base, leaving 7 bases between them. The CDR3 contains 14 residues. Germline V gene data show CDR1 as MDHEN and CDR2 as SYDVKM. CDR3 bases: TGTGCCAGCAGTTTCCTGGCATCCTACAATGAGCAGTTCTTC. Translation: CASSFLASYNEQFF.

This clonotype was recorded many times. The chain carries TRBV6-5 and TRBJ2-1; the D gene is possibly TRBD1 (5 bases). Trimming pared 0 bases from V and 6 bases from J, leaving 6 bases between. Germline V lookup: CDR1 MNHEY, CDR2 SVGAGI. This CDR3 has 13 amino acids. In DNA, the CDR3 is TGTGCCAGCAGTTACTCGGGGCGCAATGAGCAGTTCTTC. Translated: CASSYSGRNEQFF.

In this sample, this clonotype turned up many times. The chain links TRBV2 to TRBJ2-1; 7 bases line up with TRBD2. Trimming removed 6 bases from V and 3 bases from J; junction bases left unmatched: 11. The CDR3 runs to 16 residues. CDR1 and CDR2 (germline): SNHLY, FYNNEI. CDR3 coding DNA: TGTGCCAGCAGGGCACCAGGACTAGAGAACTACAATGAGCAGTTCTTC. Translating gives CASRAPGLENYNEQFF. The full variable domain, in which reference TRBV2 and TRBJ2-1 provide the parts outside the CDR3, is EPEVTQTPSHQVTQMGQEVILRCVPISNHLYFYWYRQILGQKVEFLVSFYNNEISEKSEIFDDQFSVERPDGSNFTLKIRSTKLEDSAMYFCASRAPGLENYNEQFFGPGTRLTVL.